The 29 T cell receptor beta chains presented below share a single source sample, sequenced in a study of T cell responses to AZD1222 COVID-19 vaccine. Using immunoSEQ multiplex PCR, the repertoire was profiled, and TCRdb retains in-frame clones only, with some absent. The sample contains about 100,000 clones, just under 90% of which appear only once. Sequences were derived from peripheral blood, sampled on day 0 of AZD1222 vaccination. The source of these receptors is an adult in good health.

The chain recombines TRBV24-1 with TRBJ1-5; 9 bases match TRBD1. V shed 4 bases and J 7 bases; nucleotides not matched to a gene: 7. The CDR3 contains 15 residues. The V gene's germline CDR1 is KGHDR and CDR2 SFDVKD. Here the CDR3 reads CATSEKQGQGQPQHF. The CDR3 bases are TGTGCCACCAGTGAAAAACAGGGACAGGGCCAGCCCCAGCATTTT.

This clone was seen once. V and J are TRBV3-1 (or the pseudogene TRBV3-2) and TRBJ2-6; no clear D gene. V lost 3 bases, J lost 0 bases, and 9 bases lay in between. CDR1 is LGHDT, CDR2 YNNKEL, per germline (reference sequence). There are 16 residues in the CDR3. CDR3 region: CASSQSLGSGANVLTF. The DNA for the CDR3 is TGTGCCAGCAGCCAGAGCCTTGGCTCTGGGGCCAACGTCCTGACTTTC.

The rearrangement uses TRBV9 and TRBJ1-3; D may be TRBD1 (5 bases). V was pared by 3 bases and J by 5 bases, with 12 bases between. CDR1 and CDR2 (germline): SGDLS, YYNGEE. The CDR3 runs 14 residues. CDR3 coding DNA: TGTGCCAGCAGCGATGGGACTGAAAGAAACACCATATATTTT. Protein product: CASSDGTERNTIYF.

The genes are TRBV6-5 and TRBJ2-7; D is possibly TRBD1 (6 bases). Trimming removed 6 bases at V and 2 bases at J, with 14 bases between. The CDR3 is 14 amino acids. Germline V gives CDR1 MNHEY, CDR2 SVGAGI. CDR3 sequence: CASSRTVTAYEQYF. DNA for the CDR3: TGTGCCAGCAGCCGGACAGTTACGGCCTACGAGCAGTACTTC.

The chain employs TRBV12-3 or TRBV12-4 and TRBJ2-3; the D gene could be TRBD1 or TRBD2 (5 bases each). The length of the CDR3 is 13 residues. V was cut by 5 bases and J by 4 bases, with 10 bases left in between. CDR3 DNA: TGTGCCAGCAGTACCGGGGCGTCAGATACGCAGTATTTT. It is translated as CASSTGASDTQYF.

This clone has just a few counts. The chain employs TRBV5-1 and TRBJ1-6, with TRBD1 identical over 10 bases. With V trimmed by 0 bases and J by 8 bases, 5 bases remained unmatched. The CDR3 runs to 16 residues. Germline V gene lookup returns CDR1 SGHRS and CDR2 YFSETQ. The CDR3 DNA reads as TGCGCCAGCAGCTTGGGATCCGGGACAGGGGATTCACCCCTCCACTTT. Protein: CASSLGSGTGDSPLHF.

This clone is a singleton in its sample. This chain uses TRBV7-2 with TRBJ1-2; D is unclear. V gave up 5 bases and J gave up 1 base, with 11 bases separating them. Germline CDR1 reads SGHTA; CDR2 reads FQGNSA. The CDR3 length is 14 residues. The CDR3 region is CASSTQTDNYGYTF. As DNA, the CDR3 is TGTGCCAGCAGCACCCAGACGGATAACTATGGCTACACCTTC.

The gene calls are TRBV24-1 and TRBJ1-1, with D possibly TRBD1 on 6 matching bases. CDR3 length: 14 residues. The V gene's germline CDR1 is KGHDR and CDR2 SFDVKD. V was trimmed by 6 bases and J by 1 base, leaving 11 bases between them. The CDR3 protein is CATSQTGRNTEAFF. The CDR3 DNA reads as TGTGCCACCAGTCAAACAGGGAGGAACACTGAAGCTTTCTTT.

This clone is medium-sized. This chain uses TRBV7-3 with TRBJ2-7, with 8 bases aligning to TRBD1. The CDR3 runs 14 residues. CDR1 is SGHTA and CDR2 is FQGTGA in the germline V gene. The ends lost 5 bases at V and 7 bases at J; junction bases unmatched: 10. The DNA of the CDR3 is TGTGCCAGCAGCCAAACGACAGGGGTTGGGGAGCAGTACTTC. It specifies CASSQTTGVGEQYF.

This clone was counted a single time. This chain uses TRBV27 with TRBJ1-1, with 7 bases lining up with TRBD1. Unmatched junction bases numbered 5, after V lost 3 bases and J lost 4 bases. Germline V CDR1 and CDR2: MNHEY, SMNVEV (reference sequence). The CDR3 length is 14 residues. CDR3 residues: CASSLRGQSTEAFF. The CDR3 DNA reads as TGTGCCAGCAGTTTGAGGGGGCAGAGCACTGAAGCTTTCTTT.

The chain couples TRBV4-1 to TRBJ1-2; TRBD1 aligns across 9 bases. V was pared by 1 base and J by 9 bases, with 6 bases of the junction left unmatched. Per germline, CDR1 MGHRA and CDR2 YSYEKL. This CDR3 is built from 14 residues. The DNA of the CDR3 is TGCGCCAGCAGCCAAGGGGGACAGGGCGTTAGCTACACCTTC. Protein sequence: CASSQGGQGVSYTF.

The rearrangement uses TRBV9 and TRBJ1-2, with TRBD1 as a possible D gene (6 bases). This CDR3 spans 17 amino acids. CDR1 and CDR2 (germline): SGDLS, YYNGEE. The V end was cut by 4 bases, the J end by 4 bases, with 23 bases between. In nucleotides, the CDR3 is TGTGCCAGCAGCTCCCCGGACAACAGGGTGGGGAGCTATGGCTACACCTTC. This codes for CASSSPDNRVGSYGYTF. The full variable domain, rest sourced from reference TRBV9 and TRBJ1-2, is DSGVTQTPKHLITATGQRVTLRCSPRSGDLSVYWYQQSLDQGLQFLIQYYNGEERAKGNILERFSAQQFPDLHSELNLSSLELGDSALYFCASSSPDNRVGSYGYTFGSGTRLTVV.

This clone was found a few times. V is TRBV4-1 and J is TRBJ2-1; 10 positions agree with TRBD1. Germline CDR1 MGHRA, CDR2 YSYEKL. CDR3 length equals 16 residues. V shed 4 bases, J shed 3 bases, and the junction held 6 bases outside the gene matches. The CDR3 loop is CASSLATGGVYNEQFF. The CDR3, as DNA: TGCGCCAGCAGCCTCGCGACAGGGGGCGTCTACAATGAGCAGTTCTTC.

The rearrangement joins TRBV10-3 to TRBJ1-1; D unclear. CDR1 is ENHRY and CDR2 is SYGVKD in the germline V gene. V lost 4 bases, J lost 4 bases, and 7 bases lay in between. The CDR3 length is 12 residues. The CDR3 here is CAISGQLTEAFF. The DNA for the CDR3 is TGTGCCATCAGTGGTCAGCTCACTGAAGCTTTCTTT.

This clone was observed a handful of times. The chain has TRBV25-1 and TRBJ1-1; no definite D call. Germline loops: CDR1 MGHDK, CDR2 SYGVNS. This CDR3 has 14 residues. V lost 8 bases and J lost 1, with 14 bases in between. CDR3 sequence (DNA): TGTGCCAGCCGACGAAACAGCGGGAACACTGAAGCTTTCTTT. Protein: CASRRNSGNTEAFF.

This chain connects TRBV7-9 to TRBJ2-5; tentatively, D is TRBD1 (6 bases). Trimming shortened V by 5 bases and J by 5 bases, and 18 bases separated the two germline ends. The CDR3 totals 15 residues. CDR1 is SEHNR, CDR2 FQNEAQ, per germline (reference sequence). CDR3 DNA sequence: TGTGCCAGCAGCACTGGTGCAGGGGCAGAGGAGACCCAGTACTTC. It translates to CASSTGAGAEETQYF.

The rearrangement uses TRBV5-1 and TRBJ1-1, with 10 bases matching TRBD1. Germline trimming cut 5 bases from V and 0 bases from J; bases unmatched to any gene: 7. Germline V CDR1 and CDR2: SGHRS, YFSETQ. CDR3 length equals 16 residues. CDR3 DNA: TGCGCCAGCAGTATTCGGACAGGGGGGATGAACACTGAAGCTTTCTTT. Amino acids: CASSIRTGGMNTEAFF.

This clone has more than one count but fewer than ten. The V and J genes are TRBV6-5 and TRBJ1-1; no clear D. This CDR3 region has 13 residues. Trimming took 8 bases from V and 0 from J, leaving 10 bases between them. Germline V gene sequence: CDR1 MNHEY, CDR2 SVGAGI. As DNA, the CDR3 is TGTGCCAGCGAAGACACTTTGAACACTGAAGCTTTCTTT. It yields the protein CASEDTLNTEAFF.

J is TRBJ1-5 and V is TRBV6-2 or TRBV6-3, with unresolved D. This CDR3 is 16 amino acids long. The germline CDR1 and CDR2 sequences are MNHEY and SVGEGT. Trimming pared 2 bases from V and 4 bases from J, leaving 15 bases between. CDR3 amino acids: CASSYLSGLLNQPQHF. As DNA, the CDR3 is TGTGCCAGCAGTTACCTTTCGGGCCTCCTAAATCAGCCCCAGCATTTT.

The V gene is TRBV7-9, the J gene TRBJ1-2; no clear D. From germline, CDR1 is SEHNR and CDR2 FQNEAQ (reference sequence). The V end was cut by 5 bases, the J end by 6 bases, with 13 bases between. CDR3 length equals 13 residues. CDR3 nucleotide sequence: TGTGCCAGCAGCCCGCCGGGCGGGAATGGCTACACCTTC. Encoded protein: CASSPPGGNGYTF.

V usage is TRBV5-1 and J usage is TRBJ1-2, with 7 bases fitting TRBD1. This CDR3 region has 16 residues. Germline V gene sequence: CDR1 SGHRS, CDR2 YFSETQ. V was pared by 2 bases and J by 2 bases, with 9 bases of the junction left unmatched. The CDR3, as DNA: TGCGCCAGCAGCTTACCTACACAGGGGATAAACTATGGCTACACCTTC. Protein: CASSLPTQGINYGYTF.

V is TRBV18 and J is TRBJ1-1, with 7 bases identical to TRBD1. CDR3 length equals 19 residues. The V gene's germline CDR1 is KGHSH and CDR2 LQKENI. With 3 bases clipped from V and 3 bases from J, the junction kept 19 bases outside the gene matches. The CDR3 nucleotides read TGTGCCAGCTCACCGATAAGACAGGGCAATTCGGAAAGATACACTGAAGCTTTCTTT. Amino acids: CASSPIRQGNSERYTEAFF.

CDR3 protein: CASSPAGDAQYF. CDR3 DNA sequence: TGTGCCAGCAGCCCGGCCGGGGATGCGCAGTATTTT. This chain uses TRBV7-9 with TRBJ2-3; weak D call: TRBD2 (5 bases). Between the trimmed V and J ends, which lost 5 bases and 10 bases, there was a span of 13 bases. Germline values: CDR1 SEHNR, CDR2 FQNEAQ (reference sequence). The CDR3 covers 12 residues.

The chain has TRBV5-8 and TRBJ1-1; D gene unclear. The CDR3 has 13 residues. CDR1 and CDR2 (germline): SGHTS, YDEGEE. Trimming stripped 4 bases from V and 4 bases from J, with 11 bases between. The CDR3 DNA follows: TGTGCCAGCAGCCAGTATCGGGGCACTGAAGCTTTCTTT. Its protein is CASSQYRGTEAFF.

V is TRBV18 and J is TRBJ2-7; D is uncertain. Germline loops: CDR1 KGHSH, CDR2 LQKENI. This CDR3 contains 13 residues. The V gene lost 4 bases and the J gene lost 2 bases, with 9 bases spanning the gap. CDR3 nucleotide sequence: TGTGCCAGCTCACGGTTCCATGCCTACGAGCAGTACTTC. Translated, it gives CASSRFHAYEQYF.

The CDR3: CASSLLGPDTEAFF. The CDR3, as DNA: TGCGCCAGCAGCTTGCTAGGGCCAGACACTGAAGCTTTCTTT. V usage is TRBV5-1 and J usage is TRBJ1-1; D not resolved. The CDR3 consists of 14 residues. The V and J ends lost 1 base and 3 bases respectively, with 10 bases between them. Germline V CDR1 and CDR2: SGHRS, YFSETQ.

CDR3 DNA sequence: TGTGCCAGCACTGACAGGGCGAGATACGAGCAGTACTTC. It translates to CASTDRARYEQYF. The chain is built from TRBV25-1 and TRBJ2-7; 7 nucleotides agree with TRBD1. Per the germline V gene, CDR1 is MGHDK and CDR2 is SYGVNS. The CDR3 runs 13 residues. V lost 7 bases and J lost 4; bases outside the gene matches: 7.

This rearrangement joins TRBV7-3 to TRBJ1-3; no firm D call. The CDR3 sequence is 16 residues long. Trimming removed 2 bases from V and 0 bases from J, with 11 bases in between. Germline CDR1 SGHTA, CDR2 FQGTGA. This CDR3 is CASSLGQQSSGNTIYF. The CDR3 coding sequence is TGTGCCAGCAGCTTAGGTCAACAGAGCTCTGGAAACACCATATATTTT.

The chain employs TRBV7-2 and TRBJ1-1; tentatively, D is TRBD1 (6 bases). CDR1 and CDR2 from the germline V gene are SGHTA and FQGNSA. Trimming removed 1 base at V and 3 bases at J, with 12 bases between. This CDR3 has 15 amino acids. The CDR3 region is CASSLGGTPYTEAFF. The CDR3 DNA reads as TGTGCCAGCAGCTTAGGGGGGACACCCTACACTGAAGCTTTCTTT.